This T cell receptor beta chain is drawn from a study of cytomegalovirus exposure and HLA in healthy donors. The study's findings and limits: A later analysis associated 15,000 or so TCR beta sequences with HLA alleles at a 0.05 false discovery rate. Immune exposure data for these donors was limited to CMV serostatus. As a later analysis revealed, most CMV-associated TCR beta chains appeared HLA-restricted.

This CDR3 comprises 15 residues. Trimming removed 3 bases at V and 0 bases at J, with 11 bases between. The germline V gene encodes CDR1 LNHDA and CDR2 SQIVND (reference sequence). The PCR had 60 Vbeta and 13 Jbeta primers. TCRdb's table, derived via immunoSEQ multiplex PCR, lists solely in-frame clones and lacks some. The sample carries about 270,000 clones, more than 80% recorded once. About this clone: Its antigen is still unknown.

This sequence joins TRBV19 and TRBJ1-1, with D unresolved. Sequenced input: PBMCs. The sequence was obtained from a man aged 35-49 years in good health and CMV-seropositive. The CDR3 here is CASSINFGLNTEAFF. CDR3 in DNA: TGTGCCAGTAGTATCAATTTTGGGCTGAACACTGAAGCTTTCTTT.